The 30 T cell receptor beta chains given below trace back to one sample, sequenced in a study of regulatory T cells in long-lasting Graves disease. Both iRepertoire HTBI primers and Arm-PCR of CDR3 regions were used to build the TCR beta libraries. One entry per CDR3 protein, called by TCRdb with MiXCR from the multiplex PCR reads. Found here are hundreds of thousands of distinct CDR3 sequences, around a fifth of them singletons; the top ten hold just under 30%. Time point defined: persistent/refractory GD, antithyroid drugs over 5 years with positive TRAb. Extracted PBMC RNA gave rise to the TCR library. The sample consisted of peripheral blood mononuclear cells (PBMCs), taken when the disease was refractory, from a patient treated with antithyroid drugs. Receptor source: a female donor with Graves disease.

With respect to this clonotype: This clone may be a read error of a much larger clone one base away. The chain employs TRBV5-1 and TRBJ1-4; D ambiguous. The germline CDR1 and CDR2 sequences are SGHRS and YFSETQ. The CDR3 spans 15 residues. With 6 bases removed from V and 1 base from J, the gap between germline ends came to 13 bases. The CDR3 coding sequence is TGCGCCAGCACCACGGAAGGACTAACTAATGAAAAACTGTTTTTT. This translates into CASTTEGLTNEKLFF.

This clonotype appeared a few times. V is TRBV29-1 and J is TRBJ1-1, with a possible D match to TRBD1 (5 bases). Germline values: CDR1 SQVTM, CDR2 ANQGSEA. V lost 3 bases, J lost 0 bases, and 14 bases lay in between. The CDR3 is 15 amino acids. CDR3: CSVDVTEVMNTEAFF. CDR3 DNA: TGCAGCGTTGACGTGACAGAAGTAATGAACACTGAAGCTTTCTTT.

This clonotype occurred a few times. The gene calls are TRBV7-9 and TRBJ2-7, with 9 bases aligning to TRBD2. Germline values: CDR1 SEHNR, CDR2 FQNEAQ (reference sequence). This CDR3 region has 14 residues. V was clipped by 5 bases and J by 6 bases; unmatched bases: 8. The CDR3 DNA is TGTGCCAGCAGCCAGGGACTAGCTCCATTCGAGCAGTACTTC. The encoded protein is CASSQGLAPFEQYF.

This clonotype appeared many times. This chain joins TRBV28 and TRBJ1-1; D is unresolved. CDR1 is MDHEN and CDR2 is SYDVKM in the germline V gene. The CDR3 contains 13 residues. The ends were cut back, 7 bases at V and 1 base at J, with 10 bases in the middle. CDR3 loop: CASIAPWNTEAFF. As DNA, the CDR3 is TGTGCCAGCATCGCACCTTGGAACACTGAAGCTTTCTTT.

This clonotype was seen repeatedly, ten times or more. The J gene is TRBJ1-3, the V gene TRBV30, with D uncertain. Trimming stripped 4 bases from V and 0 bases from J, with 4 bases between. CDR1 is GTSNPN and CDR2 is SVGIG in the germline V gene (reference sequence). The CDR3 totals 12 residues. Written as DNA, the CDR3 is TGTGCCTGGACTTACTCTGGAAACACCATATATTTT. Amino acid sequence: CAWTYSGNTIYF.

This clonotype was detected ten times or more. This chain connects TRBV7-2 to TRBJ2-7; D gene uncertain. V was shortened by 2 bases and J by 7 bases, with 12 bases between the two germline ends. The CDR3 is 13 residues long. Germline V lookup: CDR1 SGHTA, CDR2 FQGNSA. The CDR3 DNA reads TGTGCCAGCAGCTTAAGGCAGCTCCGGGAGCAGTACTTC. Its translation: CASSLRQLREQYF.

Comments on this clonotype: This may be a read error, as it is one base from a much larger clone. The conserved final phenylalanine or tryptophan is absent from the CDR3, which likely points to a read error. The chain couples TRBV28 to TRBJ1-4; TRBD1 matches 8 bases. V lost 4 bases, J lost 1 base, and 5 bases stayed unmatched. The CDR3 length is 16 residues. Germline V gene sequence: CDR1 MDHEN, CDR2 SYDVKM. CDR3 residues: CASSSTGALTNEKLFS. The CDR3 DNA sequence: TGTGCCAGCAGTTCGACAGGGGCTCTAACTAATGAAAAACTGTTTTCT.

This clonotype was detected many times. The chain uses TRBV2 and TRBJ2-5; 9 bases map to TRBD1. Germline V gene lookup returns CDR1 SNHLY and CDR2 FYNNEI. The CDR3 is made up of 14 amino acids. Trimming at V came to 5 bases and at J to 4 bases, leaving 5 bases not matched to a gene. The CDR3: CASSSGQGRETQYF. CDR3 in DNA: TGTGCCAGCAGTAGCGGACAGGGGAGAGAGACCCAGTACTTC.

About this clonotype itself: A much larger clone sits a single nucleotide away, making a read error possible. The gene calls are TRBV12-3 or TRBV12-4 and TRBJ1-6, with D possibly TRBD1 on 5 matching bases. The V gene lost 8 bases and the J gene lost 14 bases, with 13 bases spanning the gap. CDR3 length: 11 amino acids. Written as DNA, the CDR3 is TGTGCCAGCGGGACTGAATCGGCCCTCCACTTT. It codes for CASGTESALHF.

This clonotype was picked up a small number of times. CDR3 region: CASSQAGRPYEQYF. In DNA form, the CDR3 reads TGTGCCAGCAGCCAAGCCGGCCGACCCTACGAGCAGTACTTC. V gene TRBV3-1 combines with J gene TRBJ2-7; D call uncertain. The CDR3 covers 14 residues. Per the germline V gene, CDR1 is LGHDT and CDR2 is YNNKEL (reference sequence). Trimming took off 1 base at V and 2 bases at J, with 9 bases between the two ends.

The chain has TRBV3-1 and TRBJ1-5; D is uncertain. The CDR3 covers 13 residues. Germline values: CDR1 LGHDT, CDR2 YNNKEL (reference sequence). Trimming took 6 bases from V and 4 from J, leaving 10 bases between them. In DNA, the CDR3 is TGTGCCAGCAGTGATACTTCTAATCAGCCCCAGCATTTT. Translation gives CASSDTSNQPQHF.

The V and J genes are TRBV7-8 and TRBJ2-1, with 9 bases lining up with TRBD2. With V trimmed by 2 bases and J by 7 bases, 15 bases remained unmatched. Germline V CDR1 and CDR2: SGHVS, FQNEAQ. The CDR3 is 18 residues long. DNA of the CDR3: TGTGCCAGCAGCTTACGGCCCCGCTGGAGCGGGGGGACGAATGAGCAGTTCTTC. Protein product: CASSLRPRWSGGTNEQFF.

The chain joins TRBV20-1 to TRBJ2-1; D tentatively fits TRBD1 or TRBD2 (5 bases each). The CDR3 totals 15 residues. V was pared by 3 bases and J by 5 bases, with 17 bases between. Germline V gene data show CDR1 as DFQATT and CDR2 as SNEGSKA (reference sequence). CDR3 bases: TGCAGTGCTAGTCAGCCGGGACGAGTCGACAATGAGCAGTTCTTC. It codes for CSASQPGRVDNEQFF.

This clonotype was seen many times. Here the CDR3 DNA reads TGCAGCGTTGGGAACAGTAATAATTCACCCCTCCACTTT. Translation: CSVGNSNNSPLHF. The chain carries TRBV29-1 and TRBJ1-6; D uncertain. Trimming removed 4 bases at V and 5 bases at J, with 9 bases between. CDR3 length: 13 amino acids. From germline, CDR1 is SQVTM and CDR2 ANQGSEA.

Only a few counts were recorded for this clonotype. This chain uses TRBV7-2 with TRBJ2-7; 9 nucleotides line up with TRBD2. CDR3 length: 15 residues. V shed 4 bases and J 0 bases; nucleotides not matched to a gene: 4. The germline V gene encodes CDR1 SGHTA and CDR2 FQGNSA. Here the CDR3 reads CASSWGAGGSYEQYF. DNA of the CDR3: TGTGCCAGCAGCTGGGGAGCGGGAGGCTCCTACGAGCAGTACTTC.

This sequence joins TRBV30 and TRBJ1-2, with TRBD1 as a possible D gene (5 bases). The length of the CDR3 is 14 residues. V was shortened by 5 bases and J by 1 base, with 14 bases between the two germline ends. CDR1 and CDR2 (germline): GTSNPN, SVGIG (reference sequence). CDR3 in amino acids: CAWAPGLSNYGYTF. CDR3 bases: TGTGCCTGGGCGCCGGGACTCAGTAACTATGGCTACACCTTC.

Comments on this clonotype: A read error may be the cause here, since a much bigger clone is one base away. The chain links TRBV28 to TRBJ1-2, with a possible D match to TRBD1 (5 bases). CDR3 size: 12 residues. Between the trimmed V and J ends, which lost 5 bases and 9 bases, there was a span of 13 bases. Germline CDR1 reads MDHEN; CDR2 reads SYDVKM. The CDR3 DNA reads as TGTGCCAGCAGTCCCGGGGGGGGTAGCTACACCTTC. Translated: CASSPGGGSYTF.

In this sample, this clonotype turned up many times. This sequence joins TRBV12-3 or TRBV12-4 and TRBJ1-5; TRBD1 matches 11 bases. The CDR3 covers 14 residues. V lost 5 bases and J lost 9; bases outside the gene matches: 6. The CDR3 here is CASSPDRGRGPQHF. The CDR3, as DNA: TGTGCCAGCAGTCCGGACAGGGGGCGTGGGCCCCAGCATTTT.

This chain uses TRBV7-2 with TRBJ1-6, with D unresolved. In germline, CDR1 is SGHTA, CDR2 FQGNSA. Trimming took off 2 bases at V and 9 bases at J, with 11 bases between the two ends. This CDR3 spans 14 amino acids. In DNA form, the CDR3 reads TGTGCCAGCAGCTTAATCGATATCGTTTCACCCCTCCACTTT. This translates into CASSLIDIVSPLHF.

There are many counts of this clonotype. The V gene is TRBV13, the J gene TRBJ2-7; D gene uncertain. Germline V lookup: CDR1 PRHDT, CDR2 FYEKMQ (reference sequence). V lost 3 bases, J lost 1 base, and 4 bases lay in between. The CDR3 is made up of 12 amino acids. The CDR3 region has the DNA TGTGCCAGCAGCTTCAGATCCTACGAGCAGTACTTC. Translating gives CASSFRSYEQYF. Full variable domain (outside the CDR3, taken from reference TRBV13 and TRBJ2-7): AAGVIQSPRHLIKEKRETATLKCYPIPRHDTVYWYQQGPGQDPQFLISFYEKMQSDKGSIPDRFSAQQFSDYHSELNMSSLELGDSALYFCASSFRSYEQYFGPGTRLTVT.

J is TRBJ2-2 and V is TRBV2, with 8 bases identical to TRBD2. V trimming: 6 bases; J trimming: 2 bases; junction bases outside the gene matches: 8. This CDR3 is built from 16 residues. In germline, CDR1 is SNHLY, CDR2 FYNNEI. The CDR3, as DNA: TGTGCCAGCAGCTTGCGGGCGGGGGGTAACACCGGGGAGCTGTTTTTT. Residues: CASSLRAGGNTGELFF.

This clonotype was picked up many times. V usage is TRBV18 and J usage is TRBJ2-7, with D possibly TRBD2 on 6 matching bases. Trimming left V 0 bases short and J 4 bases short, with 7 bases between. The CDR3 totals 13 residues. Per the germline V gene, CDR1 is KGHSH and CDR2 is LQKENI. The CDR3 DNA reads TGTGCCAGCTCACCACCAGGGAGGTACGAGCAGTACTTC. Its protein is CASSPPGRYEQYF.

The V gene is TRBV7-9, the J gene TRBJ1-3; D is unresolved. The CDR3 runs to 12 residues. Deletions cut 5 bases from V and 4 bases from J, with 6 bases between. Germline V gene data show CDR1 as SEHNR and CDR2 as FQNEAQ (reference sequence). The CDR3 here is CASSDWGNTIYF. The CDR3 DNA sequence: TGTGCCAGCAGCGACTGGGGAAACACCATATATTTT.

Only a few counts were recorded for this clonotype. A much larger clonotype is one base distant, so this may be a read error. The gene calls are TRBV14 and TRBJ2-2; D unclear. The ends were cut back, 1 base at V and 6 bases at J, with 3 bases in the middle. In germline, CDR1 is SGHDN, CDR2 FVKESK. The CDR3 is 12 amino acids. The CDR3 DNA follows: TGTGCCAGCAGCCAAGCGGCCGGGGAGCTGTTTTTT. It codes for CASSQAAGELFF.

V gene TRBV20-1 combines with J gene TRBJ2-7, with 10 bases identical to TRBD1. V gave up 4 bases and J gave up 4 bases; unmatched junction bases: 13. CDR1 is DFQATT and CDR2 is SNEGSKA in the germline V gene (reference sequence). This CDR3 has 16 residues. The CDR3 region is CSAKTQKTGGKYEQYF. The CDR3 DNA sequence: TGCAGTGCTAAAACCCAAAAGACAGGGGGCAAATACGAGCAGTACTTC.

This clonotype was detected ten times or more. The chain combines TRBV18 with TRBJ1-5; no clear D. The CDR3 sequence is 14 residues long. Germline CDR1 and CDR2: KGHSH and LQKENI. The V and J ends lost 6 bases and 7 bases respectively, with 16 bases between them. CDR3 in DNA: TGTGCCAGCTCGGGGAGTGTGGTGGCGCAGCCCCAGCATTTT. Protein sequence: CASSGSVVAQPQHF. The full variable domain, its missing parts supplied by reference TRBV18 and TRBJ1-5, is NAGVMQNPRHLVRRRGQEARLRCSPMKGHSHVYWYRQLPEEGLKFMVYLQKENIIDESGMPKERFSAEFPKEGPSILRIQQVVRGDSAAYFCASSGSVVAQPQHFGDGTRLSIL.

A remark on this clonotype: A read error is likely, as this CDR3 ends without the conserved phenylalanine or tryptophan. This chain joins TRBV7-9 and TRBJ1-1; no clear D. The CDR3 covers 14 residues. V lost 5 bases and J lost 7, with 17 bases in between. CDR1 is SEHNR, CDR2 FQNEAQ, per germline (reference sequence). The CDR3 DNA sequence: TGTGCCAGCAGCGTCATCCGTGTTGAGGGTGAAGCTTTCCTT. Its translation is CASSVIRVEGEAFL.

CDR3 DNA: TGTGCCAGCAGCTGGACGACTAGCGGGGACCAAGAGACCCAGTACTTC. It codes for CASSWTTSGDQETQYF. The chain employs TRBV11-2 and TRBJ2-5; 11 bases map to TRBD2. This CDR3 region has 16 residues. The germline gives CDR1 SGHAT, CDR2 FQNNGV. The trim removed 4 bases at V and 0 bases at J, leaving 4 bases unmatched.

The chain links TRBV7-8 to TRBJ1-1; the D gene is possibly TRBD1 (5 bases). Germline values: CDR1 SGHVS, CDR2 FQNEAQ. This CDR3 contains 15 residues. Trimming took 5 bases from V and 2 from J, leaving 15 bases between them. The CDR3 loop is CASSPHGAVNTEAFF. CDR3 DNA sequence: TGTGCCAGCAGCCCCCACGGGGCGGTAAACACTGAAGCTTTCTTT.

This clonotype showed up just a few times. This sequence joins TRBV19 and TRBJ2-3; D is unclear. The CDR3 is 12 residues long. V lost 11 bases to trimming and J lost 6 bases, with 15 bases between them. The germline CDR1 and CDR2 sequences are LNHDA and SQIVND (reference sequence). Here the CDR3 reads CASSPNRDTQYF. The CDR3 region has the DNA TGTGCCTCCTCACCTAATCGGGATACGCAGTATTTT.